The rows below give T cell receptor beta chains drawn from one sample of a study of blood T cell repertoires in COVID-19. Clones were sequenced by immunoSEQ multiplex PCR, and TCRdb holds only the in-frame ones, with some missing. The sample holds approximately 160,000 clones; about 86% are singletons and the top ten take around 7.1%. Sequencing used PBMCs or T cells enriched from blood (not recorded which). These receptors all stem from a man aged 45-60 years who had recovered from COVID-19. Both conserved end residues are part of each CDR3. A D gene is named only where the DNA matches it firmly. Expanded clones are given a class, and other clones once, few, many or no size at all.

d_call | cdr3_length | j_call | v_call | clone_size | cdr3_aa | cdr3_nt
NA | 15 | TRBJ1-2 | TRBV7-9 | NA | CASSSLGGVAYGYTF | TGTGCCAGCAGCTCTCTTGGAGGGGTTGCCTATGGCTACACCTTC
NA | 13 | TRBJ1-5 | TRBV12-3/TRBV12-4 | NA | CASSPGGNQPQHF | TGTGCCAGCAGCCCCGGGGGCAATCAGCCCCAGCATTTT
TRBD1 | 16 | TRBJ2-5 | TRBV19 | NA | CASTPSGTGTQETQYF | TGTGCCAGTACCCCCTCCGGGACAGGGACCCAAGAGACCCAGTACTTC
TRBD1 | 15 | TRBJ1-2 | TRBV7-9 | NA | CASSRGQGRNYGYTF | TGTGCCAGCAGCCGGGGACAGGGAAGGAACTATGGCTACACCTTT
NA | 12 | TRBJ2-7 | TRBV7-8 | NA | CASSLYRYEQYF | TGTGCCAGCAGCTTATATCGTTACGAGCAGTACTTC
TRBD1 | 16 | TRBJ1-1 | TRBV6-4 | NA | CASSDRGDRDHSEAFF | TGTGCCAGCAGTGACCGAGGCGACAGGGATCACTCTGAAGCTTTCTTT
TRBD1 | 15 | TRBJ2-7 | TRBV27 | NA | CASSLYRGRVYEQYF | TGTGCCAGCAGTTTGTACAGGGGGCGGGTATACGAGCAGTACTTC
NA | 15 | TRBJ2-1 | TRBV6-5 | once | CASSSDRGLYNEQFF | TGTGCCAGCAGTTCCGACAGGGGACTATACAATGAGCAGTTCTTC
TRBD2 | 14 | TRBJ2-7 | TRBV6-5 | NA | CASSPGLANYEQYF | TGTGCCAGCAGCCCGGGACTAGCGAACTACGAGCAGTACTTC
NA | 15 | TRBJ1-1 | TRBV19 | NA | CATIGGVGRNTEAFF | TGTGCCACCATTGGGGGGGTTGGCCGGAACACTGAAGCTTTCTTT
TRBD1 | 12 | TRBJ1-2 | TRBV6-5 | few | CAGQGDSYGYTF | TGTGCCGGACAGGGGGACTCCTATGGCTACACCTTC
TRBD1 | 16 | TRBJ1-5 | TRBV5-6 | NA | CASSSGQGARGQPQHF | TGTGCCAGCAGCTCGGGACAGGGGGCGCGGGGTCAGCCCCAGCATTTT
NA | 11 | TRBJ1-2 | TRBV6-5 | NA | CASGRNYGYTF | TGTGCCAGCGGGAGGAACTATGGCTACACCTTC
NA | 14 | TRBJ1-1 | TRBV14 | NA | CASSQAGMNTEAFF | TGTGCCAGCAGCCAAGCGGGGATGAACACTGAAGCTTTCTTT
TRBD1 | 16 | TRBJ2-7 | TRBV4-2 | NA | CASSQASQQGAYEQYF | TGTGCCAGCAGCCAAGCCTCCCAGCAGGGGGCCTACGAGCAGTACTTC
TRBD1 | 15 | TRBJ2-5 | TRBV24-1 | NA | CATSDGGQGRETQYF | TGTGCCACCAGTGATGGGGGACAGGGGCGGGAGACCCAGTACTTC
NA | 16 | TRBJ2-7 | TRBV5-5 | NA | CASSLVGGESSYEQYF | TGTGCCAGCAGCTTGGTTGGCGGCGAAAGCTCCTACGAGCAGTACTTC
NA | 13 | TRBJ2-7 | TRBV5-1 | NA | CASSLDFSYEQYF | TGCGCCAGCAGTTTGGACTTCTCCTACGAGCAGTACTTC
TRBD1 | 14 | TRBJ2-1 | TRBV5-1 | few | CASRTGGSYNEQFF | TGCGCCAGCCGGACAGGGGGCTCCTACAATGAGCAGTTCTTC
TRBD1 | 14 | TRBJ2-1 | TRBV25-1 | NA | CASSVGQGYNEQFF | TGTGCCAGCAGTGTGGGACAGGGCTACAATGAGCAGTTCTTC
NA | 15 | TRBJ1-1 | TRBV14 | few | CASSQEGALNTEAFF | TGTGCCAGCAGCCAAGAGGGGGCCTTGAACACTGAAGCTTTCTTT
NA | 13 | TRBJ1-5 | TRBV19 | NA | CASSRTAGQPQHF | TGTGCCAGTAGTAGGACAGCCGGTCAGCCCCAGCATTTT
NA | 14 | TRBJ1-1 | TRBV11-2 | NA | CASSLVQAQTEAFF | TGTGCCAGCAGCTTAGTACAGGCCCAGACTGAAGCTTTCTTT
NA | 15 | TRBJ2-2 | TRBV7-2 | NA | CASSSLPGVPGELFF | TGTGCCAGCAGCAGCCTACCCGGGGTCCCCGGGGAGCTGTTTTTT
TRBD1 | 18 | TRBJ1-5 | TRBV19 | NA | CASSIDHWQGARNQPQHF | TGTGCCAGTAGTATAGATCATTGGCAGGGGGCGCGGAATCAGCCCCAGCATTTT
NA | 12 | TRBJ1-1 | TRBV19 | once | CASRFRDGEAFF | TGTGCCAGTAGATTCAGGGATGGTGAAGCTTTCTTT
NA | 16 | TRBJ1-6 | TRBV5-1 | NA | CASSLDVSSYNSPLHF | TGCGCCAGCAGCTTGGACGTCAGCTCCTATAATTCACCCCTCCACTTT
NA | 16 | TRBJ1-6 | TRBV5-1 | once | CASSLSGNTNNSPLHF | TGCGCCAGCAGCTTGAGTGGCAACACAAATAATTCACCCCTCCACTTT
TRBD1 | 15 | TRBJ1-5 | TRBV7-9 | once | CASSFGTGDNQPQHF | TGTGCCAGCAGCTTCGGGACAGGGGACAATCAGCCCCAGCATTTT
NA | 16 | TRBJ1-1 | TRBV7-8 | few | CASTRQRNLMNTEAFF | TGTGCCAGCACCCGACAGCGGAATCTCATGAACACTGAAGCTTTCTTT
NA | 17 | TRBJ2-7 | TRBV7-9 | few | CASSSPRAGGTVHEQYF | TGTGCCAGCAGCTCCCCCCGGGCTGGCGGGACGGTCCACGAGCAGTACTTC
NA | 15 | TRBJ2-2 | TRBV2 | NA | CASRGMGVVTGELFF | TGTGCCAGTCGGGGGATGGGGGTGGTTACCGGGGAGCTGTTTTTT